This T cell receptor (beta chain) was recovered during a study of immune characterization of retroperitoneal liposarcoma. V lost 5 bases, J lost 10 bases, and 15 bases stayed unmatched. CDR1 and CDR2 (germline): SGHVS, FQNEAQ. The CDR3 is 16 amino acids. Relative to its sample, this clonotype is medium-sized (0.01 to 0.1%). TCRdb itself ran the PCR reads through MiXCR, one entry per CDR3 protein. The repertoire holds fewer than 3,000 distinct CDR3 sequences, with roughly a quarter as singletons. The source is a male donor with retroperitoneal liposarcoma. The chain employs TRBV7-8 and TRBJ2-1, with 9 bases fitting TRBD1. The specimen sequenced was tumor tissue. The CDR3 DNA is TGTGCCAGCAGCGCCCTCCACAGGGGGCTTGACTACGAGCAGTTCTTC. Translating it yields CASSALHRGLDYEQFF.